This TCR beta chain was identified in a study of cytomegalovirus exposure and HLA in healthy donors. Germline CDR1 and CDR2: SGHRS and YFSETQ. The CDR3 is made up of 17 amino acids. Losses at the gene ends were 2 bases for V and 2 bases for J; bases not matched to a gene: 9. Study-wide points: An ancestry cluster, one associated with Asian ancestry, reportedly showed fewer N-insertions than the approximately 700-donor mean in a later analysis. In a later analysis, HLA-associated TCR beta chains were more clonally expanded than equally common others. Most TCRs appeared rarely, but some public TCRs recurred in many donors. A later analysis found TCR association rates differed by HLA locus, highest for DRB1 and lowest for HLA-C.

PCR employed 60 Vbeta and 13 Jbeta primers. Data came from immunoSEQ multiplex PCR; TCRdb stores just in-frame clones and leaves some out. The sample contains 100,000 to 150,000 clones, 77% of which appear only once. About this clone itself: Its antigen is undetermined.

The TCR comes from a woman aged 40-49 years in good health and CMV-seropositive. V usage is TRBV5-1 and J usage is TRBJ2-7; 11 bases are shared with TRBD2. Sample: PBMCs. CDR3 sequence (DNA): TGCGCCAGCAGCTTCCAACAACTAGCGGGAGATCCCTACGAGCAGTACTTC. Residues: CASSFQQLAGDPYEQYF.